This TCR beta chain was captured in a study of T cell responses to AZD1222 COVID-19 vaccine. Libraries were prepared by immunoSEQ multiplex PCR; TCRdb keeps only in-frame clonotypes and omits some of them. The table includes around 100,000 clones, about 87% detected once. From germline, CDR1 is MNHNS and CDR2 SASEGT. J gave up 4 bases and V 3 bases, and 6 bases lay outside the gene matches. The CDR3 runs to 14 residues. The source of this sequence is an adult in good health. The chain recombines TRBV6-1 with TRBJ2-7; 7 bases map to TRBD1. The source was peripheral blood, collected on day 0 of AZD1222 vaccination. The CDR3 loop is CASSDVDRRYEQYF. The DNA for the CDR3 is TGTGCCAGCAGTGACGTGGACAGGAGATACGAGCAGTACTTC.